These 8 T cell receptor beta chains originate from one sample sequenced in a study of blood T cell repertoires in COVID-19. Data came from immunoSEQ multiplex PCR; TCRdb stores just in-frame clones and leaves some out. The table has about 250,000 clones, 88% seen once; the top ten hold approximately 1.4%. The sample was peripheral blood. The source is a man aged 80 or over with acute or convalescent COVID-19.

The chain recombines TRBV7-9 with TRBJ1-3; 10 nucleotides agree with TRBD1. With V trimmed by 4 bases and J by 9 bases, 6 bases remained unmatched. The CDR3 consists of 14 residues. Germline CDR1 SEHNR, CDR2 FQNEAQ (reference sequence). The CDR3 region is CASSSPGQGSTIYF. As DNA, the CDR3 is TGTGCCAGCAGCTCTCCGGGACAGGGGTCCACCATATATTTT. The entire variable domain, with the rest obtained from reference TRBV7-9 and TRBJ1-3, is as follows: DTGVSQNPRHKITKRGQNVTFRCDPISEHNRLYWYRQTLGQGPEFLTYFQNEAQLEKSRLLSDRFSAERPKGSFSTLEIQRTEQGDSAMYLCASSSPGQGSTIYFGEGSWLTVV.

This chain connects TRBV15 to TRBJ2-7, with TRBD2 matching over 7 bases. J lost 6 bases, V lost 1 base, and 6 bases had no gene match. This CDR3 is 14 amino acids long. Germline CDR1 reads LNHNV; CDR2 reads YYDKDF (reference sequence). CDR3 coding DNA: TGTGCCACCAGCAGAGGAGCGGGGCTTTTCGAGCAGTACTTC. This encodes CATSRGAGLFEQYF.

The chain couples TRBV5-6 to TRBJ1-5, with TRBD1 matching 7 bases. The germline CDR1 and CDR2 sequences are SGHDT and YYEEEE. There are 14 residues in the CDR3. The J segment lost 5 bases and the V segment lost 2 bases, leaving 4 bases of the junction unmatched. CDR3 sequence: CASSFYRGDQPQHF. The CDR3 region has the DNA TGTGCCAGCAGCTTCTACAGGGGCGATCAGCCCCAGCATTTT.

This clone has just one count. CDR3 residues: CASSYSLVNSYEQYF. CDR3 nucleotide sequence: TGTGCCAGCAGTTACTCACTAGTAAACTCCTACGAGCAGTACTTC. The genes are TRBV6-5 and TRBJ2-7; weak D call: TRBD2 (5 bases). Germline loops: CDR1 MNHEY, CDR2 SVGAGI. This CDR3 is built from 15 residues. V was cut by 0 bases and J by 0 bases, with 9 bases left in between.

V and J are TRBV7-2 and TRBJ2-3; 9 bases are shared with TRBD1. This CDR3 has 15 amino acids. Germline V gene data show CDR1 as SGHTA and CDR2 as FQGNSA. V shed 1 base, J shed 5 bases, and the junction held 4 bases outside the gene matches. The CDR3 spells CASSLEGQGIDTQYF. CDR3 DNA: TGTGCCAGCAGCTTAGAGGGACAGGGAATAGATACGCAGTATTTT.

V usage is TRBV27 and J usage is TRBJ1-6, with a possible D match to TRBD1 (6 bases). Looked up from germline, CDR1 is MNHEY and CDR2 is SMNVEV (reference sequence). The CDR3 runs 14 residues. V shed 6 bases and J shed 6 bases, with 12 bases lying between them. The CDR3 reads CASRPGQFNSPLHF. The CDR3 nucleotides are TGTGCCAGCAGACCCGGACAGTTTAATTCACCCCTCCACTTT.

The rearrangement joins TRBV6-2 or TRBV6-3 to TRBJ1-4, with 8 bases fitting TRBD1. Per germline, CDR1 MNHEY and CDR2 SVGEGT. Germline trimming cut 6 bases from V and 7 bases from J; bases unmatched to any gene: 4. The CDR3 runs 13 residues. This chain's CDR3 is CASSGQGSEKLFF. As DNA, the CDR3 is TGTGCCAGCAGCGGACAGGGATCTGAAAAACTGTTTTTT.

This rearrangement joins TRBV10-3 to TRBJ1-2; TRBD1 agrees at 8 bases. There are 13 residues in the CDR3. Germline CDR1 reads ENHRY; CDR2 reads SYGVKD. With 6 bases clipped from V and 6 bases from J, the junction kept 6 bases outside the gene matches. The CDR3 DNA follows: TGTGCCATCAGGGGGACAGGCCAGGATGGCTACACCTTC. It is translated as CAIRGTGQDGYTF.